This T cell receptor (beta chain) was found in a study of T cells in Graves' hyperthyroidism and ophthalmopathy. Overall study findings and caveats: Separation of ophthalmopathy from stable hyperthyroidism was achieved by a 13 V-J model.

Graves' hyperthyroidism was deemed stable absent ophthalmopathy progression within 18 months. Patients showing uncontrolled infection, other autoimmune disease, pregnancy or lactation were ineligible. Diagnosis rested on symptoms, serum thyroxine and TRAb, thyroid ultrasound, and orbital computed tomography. Amplification of TCR beta CDR3 regions used RNA as the template. TCR CDR3 underwent first-round RT-PCR with the HTBI primer set. TCRdb used MiXCR to reprocess the multiplex PCR reads, holding one entry per CDR3 protein. Of hundreds of thousands of distinct CDR3 sequences listed, 15% to 17% were seen once; the top ten hold roughly 14%. This clonotype was counted many times. Its target is not known. This sequence was found in a woman aged 18-29 years with Graves' hyperthyroidism. Input material: blood.

CDR3 in amino acids: CATSRDRGSEQYF. The DNA of the CDR3 is TGTGCCACCAGTAGGGACAGGGGGTCCGAGCAGTACTTC. The rearrangement links TRBV15 to TRBJ2-7; 11 nucleotides match TRBD1. J lost 6 bases, V lost 6 bases, and 4 bases had no gene match. This CDR3 spans 13 amino acids. The germline V gene has CDR1 LNHNV and CDR2 YYDKDF (reference sequence).